These 2 T cell receptor beta chains were sequenced from one sample in a study of T cells in Graves' hyperthyroidism and ophthalmopathy. RNA transcripts gave rise to amplified TCR beta CDR3 regions. RT-PCR in the first round (using the HTBI primer set) targeted the TCR CDR3. From the multiplex PCR reads, TCRdb called clonotypes with MiXCR, one entry per CDR3 protein. The sample consists of a few hundred thousand distinct CDR3 sequences, more than 12% of them appearing once. Sequencing used blood. The receptor set was obtained from a woman under 40 with Graves' hyperthyroidism.

The rearrangement links TRBV28 to TRBJ2-5; the D is unclear. The germline V gene encodes CDR1 MDHEN and CDR2 SYDVKM. The V end lost 6 bases, the J end lost 2 bases, and 16 bases lay between the germline ends. The length of the CDR3 is 15 residues. The CDR3 here is CASSRPVPVQETQYF. Here the CDR3 DNA reads TGTGCCAGCAGCCGACCCGTGCCGGTACAAGAGACCCAGTACTTC.

This clonotype was seen at least ten times. The chain combines TRBV28 with TRBJ2-3; D might be TRBD2 (6 bases). The CDR3 is 12 residues long. V was shortened by 6 bases and J by 8 bases, with 12 bases between the two germline ends. CDR1 and CDR2 from the germline V gene are MDHEN and SYDVKM. DNA for the CDR3: TGTGCCAGCAGCCCTCTGGGGGGTACGCAGTATTTT. This translates into CASSPLGGTQYF.